These 16 T cell receptor beta chains share one sample of origin, sequenced in a study of T-cell memory formation after mild COVID-19. TCRdb analysed the 5' RACE reads with MiXCR anew, one entry per CDR3 protein. The top ten clones hold less than 45% of a sample with about 82,000 distinct CDR3 sequences, 9.5% to 15% of them seen once. Material: PBMCs or a T cell subset sorted from them (not recorded which). The source is a young man who had mild COVID-19 (a few samples of this study predate the infection). Cell type and time point are not known.

In DNA form, the CDR3 reads TGTGCCAGCAGCCCTCCCGCGCCCAGCACCGGGGAGCTGTTTTTT. It codes for CASSPPAPSTGELFF. The gene calls are TRBV7-9 and TRBJ2-2; D is unresolved. The CDR3 covers 15 residues. The germline CDR1 and CDR2 sequences are SEHNR and FQNEAQ (reference sequence). V lost 5 bases to trimming and J lost 4 bases, with 14 bases between them.

This clonotype came up a few times. The V call is TRBV6-2 or TRBV6-3, the J call TRBJ2-7; unclear D gene. CDR1 is MNHEY and CDR2 is SVGEGT in the germline V gene. CDR3 size: 18 residues. V was trimmed by 0 bases and J by 0 bases, leaving 18 bases between them. The CDR3 here is CASSYSVVGRKSSYEQYV. The DNA for the CDR3 is TGTGCCAGCAGTTACTCGGTTGTTGGACGGAAGAGCTCCTACGAGCAGTACGTC.

This clonotype was recorded a few times. V usage is TRBV6-6 and J usage is TRBJ2-4; perhaps TRBD1 as D (6 bases). Between the trimmed V and J ends, which lost 2 bases and 0 bases, there was a span of 11 bases. CDR3 length: 16 residues. Germline CDR1 MNHNY, CDR2 SVGAGI (reference sequence). CDR3 amino acids: CASSYADRPAKNIQYF. The CDR3 DNA reads TGTGCCAGCAGTTACGCGGACAGACCAGCCAAAAACATTCAGTACTTC.

In its sample, this clonotype was seen a few times. The rearrangement joins TRBV5-1 to TRBJ2-7, with 9 bases fitting TRBD2. With 0 bases clipped from V and 2 bases from J, the junction kept 9 bases outside the gene matches. Per germline, CDR1 SGHRS and CDR2 YFSETQ. The CDR3 contains 17 residues. CDR3 bases: TGCGCCAGCAGCTTGGCCAGTGGCGGGGGGGCGACCTACGAGCAGTACTTC. Its protein product is CASSLASGGGATYEQYF.

This clonotype was seen a handful of times. The rearrangement links TRBV3-1 to TRBJ2-5; the match to TRBD2 covers 15 bases. The CDR3 covers 16 residues. V shed 3 bases and J 1 base; nucleotides not matched to a gene: 0. The V gene's germline CDR1 is LGHDT and CDR2 YNNKEL (reference sequence). The CDR3 nucleotides are TGTGCCAGCAGCCAGGGACTAGCGGGGGGCCAAGAGACCCAGTACTTC. It specifies CASSQGLAGGQETQYF.

The chain combines TRBV7-9 with TRBJ2-1; 13 bases line up with TRBD2. CDR3 length: 15 residues. The V segment lost 4 bases and the J segment 12 bases; nucleotides outside the gene matches: 9. The germline V gene has CDR1 SEHNR and CDR2 FQNEAQ (reference sequence). CDR3 in amino acids: CASSYGTSGVRGQFF. DNA of the CDR3: TGTGCCAGCAGCTATGGGACTAGCGGGGTTCGTGGGCAGTTCTTC.

V is TRBV4-3 and J is TRBJ2-3; D is possibly TRBD1 or TRBD2 (5 bases each). Trimming shortened V by 3 bases and J by 7 bases, and 17 bases separated the two germline ends. CDR1 LGHNA and CDR2 YSLEER come from the germline V gene. This CDR3 is 15 amino acids long. The CDR3 spells CASSQSRDPPYTQYF. CDR3 nucleotides: TGCGCCAGCAGCCAGTCCCGGGACCCTCCTTATACGCAGTATTTT.

The genes are TRBV14 and TRBJ2-7; maybe TRBD1 (6 bases). The CDR3 runs to 17 residues. Trimming took 3 bases from V and 1 from J, leaving 19 bases between them. Germline CDR1 reads SGHDN; CDR2 reads FVKESK. The CDR3 protein is CASSQKMGRGPSYEQYF. The CDR3 nucleotides are TGTGCCAGCAGCCAGAAAATGGGCAGGGGACCTTCCTACGAGCAGTACTTC. Full variable domain (rest looked up from reference TRBV14 and TRBJ2-7): EAGVTQFPSHSVIEKGQTVTLRCDPISGHDNLYWYRRVMGKEIKFLLHFVKESKQDESGMPNNRFLAERTGGTYSTLKVQPAELEDSGVYFCASSQKMGRGPSYEQYFGPGTRLTVT.

This clonotype has more than one count but fewer than ten. The CDR3 region is CSAQPANRYEQYV. The CDR3 nucleotides read TGCAGTGCCCAACCCGCCAACCGCTACGAGCAGTACGTC. The rearrangement links TRBV20-1 to TRBJ2-7; no definite D call. CDR1 DFQATT and CDR2 SNEGSKA come from the germline V gene (reference sequence). Deletions cut 6 bases from V and 3 bases from J, with 15 bases between. There are 13 residues in the CDR3.

This clonotype was seen repeatedly, ten times or more. The chain is built from TRBV19 and TRBJ2-6; D not resolved. The V end was cut by 7 bases, the J end by 0 bases, with 4 bases between. The CDR3 extends over 13 amino acids. CDR1 LNHDA and CDR2 SQIVND come from the germline V gene (reference sequence). Written as DNA, the CDR3 is TGTGCCAGTACCATCTCTGGGGCCAACGTCCTGACTTTC. Translation gives CASTISGANVLTF.

The CDR3 coding sequence is TGTGCCAGCAGCAATTTAGCGGGGGGCTCCTACAATGAGCAGTTCTTC. Its translation: CASSNLAGGSYNEQFF. This chain uses TRBV7-2 with TRBJ2-1; 10 bases agree with TRBD2. This CDR3 comprises 16 residues. Unmatched junction bases numbered 4, after V lost 5 bases and J lost 0 bases. Germline CDR1 is SGHTA and CDR2 is FQGNSA.

This clonotype showed up many times. The CDR3 sequence is CSVVPPGAGETQYF. The CDR3 DNA is TGCAGCGTGGTCCCCCCGGGGGCGGGGGAGACCCAGTACTTC. The chain joins TRBV29-1 to TRBJ2-5; D could derive from TRBD1 or TRBD2 (6 bases each). The CDR3 covers 14 residues. Looked up from germline, CDR1 is SQVTM and CDR2 is ANQGSEA. V dropped 6 bases and J dropped 5 bases, with 19 bases sitting between them. The full variable domain, its missing parts supplied by reference TRBV29-1 and TRBJ2-5, is SAVISQKPSRDICQRGTSLTIQCQVDSQVTMMFWYRQQPGQSLTLIATANQGSEATYESGFVIDKFPISRPNLTFSTLTVSNMSPEDSSIYLCSVVPPGAGETQYFGPGTRLLVL.

CDR3 residues: CASTLGASNQPQHF. DNA of the CDR3: TGTGCCAGCACCCTGGGGGCTAGCAATCAGCCCCAGCATTTT. The chain carries TRBV5-6 and TRBJ1-5; a possible D gene is TRBD1 (6 bases). The CDR3 covers 14 residues. Germline CDR1 is SGHDT and CDR2 is YYEEEE. V was clipped by 6 bases and J by 0 bases, with 10 bases between them.

V is TRBV6-2 or TRBV6-3 and J is TRBJ2-1; TRBD1 agrees at 12 bases. Germline V gives CDR1 MNHEY, CDR2 SVGEGT. This CDR3 comprises 15 residues. Trimming at V came to 6 bases and at J to 9 bases, leaving 9 bases not matched to a gene. The CDR3 is CASRPGTGGWGEQFF. CDR3 nucleotide sequence: TGTGCCAGCAGACCAGGGACAGGGGGCTGGGGTGAGCAGTTCTTC.

About this clonotype itself: One junction end disagrees with the germline gene, perhaps due to a read error. The V and J genes are TRBV4-1 and TRBJ2-3; 8 positions match TRBD2. Germline V gene lookup returns CDR1 MGHRA and CDR2 YSYEKL. CDR3 size: 14 residues. CDR3: CAISRQRGSDTQYF. DNA for the CDR3: TGCGCCATCAGCCGCCAGCGGGGGTCAGATACGCAGTATTTT.

This clonotype was picked up one time. This chain connects TRBV7-2 to TRBJ2-1; perhaps TRBD2 as D (5 bases). This CDR3 is 13 amino acids long. V gave up 3 bases and J gave up 10 bases, with 13 bases separating them. Per germline, CDR1 SGHTA and CDR2 FQGNSA. The DNA for the CDR3 is TGTGCCAGCAGCTTTACCGGGGTCCCCGAGCAGTTCTTC. Its protein product is CASSFTGVPEQFF.